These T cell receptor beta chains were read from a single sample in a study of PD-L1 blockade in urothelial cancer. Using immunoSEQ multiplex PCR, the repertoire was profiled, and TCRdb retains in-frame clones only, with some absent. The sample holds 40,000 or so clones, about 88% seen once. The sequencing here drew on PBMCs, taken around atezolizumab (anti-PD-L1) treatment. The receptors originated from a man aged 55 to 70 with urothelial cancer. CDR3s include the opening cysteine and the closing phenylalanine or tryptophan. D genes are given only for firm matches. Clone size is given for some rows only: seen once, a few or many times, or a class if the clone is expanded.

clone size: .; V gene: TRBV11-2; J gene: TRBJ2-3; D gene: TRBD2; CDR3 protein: CASSSIAGDGPDTQYF; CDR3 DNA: TGTGCCAGCAGCTCCATAGCGGGAGACGGTCCAGATACGCAGTATTTT
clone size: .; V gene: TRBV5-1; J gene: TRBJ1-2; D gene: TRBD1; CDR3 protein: CASSRETGGAGYGYTF; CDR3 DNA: TGCGCCAGCAGCCGGGAGACAGGGGGCGCGGGTTATGGCTACACCTTC
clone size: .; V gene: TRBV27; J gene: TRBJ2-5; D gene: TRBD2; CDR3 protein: CASSLLGLGKETQYF; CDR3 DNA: TGTGCCAGCAGTTTATTGGGACTAGGAAAAGAGACCCAGTACTTC
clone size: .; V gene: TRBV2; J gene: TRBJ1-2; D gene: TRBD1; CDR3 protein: CASGELGGAGGYTF; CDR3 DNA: TGTGCCAGCGGGGAGTTAGGGGGCGCGGGGGGCTACACCTTC
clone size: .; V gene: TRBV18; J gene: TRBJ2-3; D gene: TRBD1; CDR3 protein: CASSPTAGGRDTQYF; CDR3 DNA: TGTGCCAGCTCACCGACAGCAGGGGGCAGAGATACGCAGTATTTT
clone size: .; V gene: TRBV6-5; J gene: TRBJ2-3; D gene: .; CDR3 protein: CASSYFAGSTDTQYF; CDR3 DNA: TGTGCCAGCAGTTACTTCGCGGGAAGCACAGATACGCAGTATTTT
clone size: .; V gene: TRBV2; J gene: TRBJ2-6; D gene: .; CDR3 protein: CASSVQGAGANVLTF; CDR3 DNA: TGTGCCAGCAGTGTCCAGGGTGCTGGGGCCAACGTCCTGACTTTC
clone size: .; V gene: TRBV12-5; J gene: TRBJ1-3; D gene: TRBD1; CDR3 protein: CASGLGGQGIDTIYF; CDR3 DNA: TGTGCTAGTGGTTTGGGGGGACAGGGTATCGACACCATATATTTT
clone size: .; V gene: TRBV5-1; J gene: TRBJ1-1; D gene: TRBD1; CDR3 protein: CASSLAGTGRLNTEAFF; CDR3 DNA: TGCGCCAGCAGCTTGGCGGGGACAGGGCGTTTGAACACTGAAGCTTTCTTT
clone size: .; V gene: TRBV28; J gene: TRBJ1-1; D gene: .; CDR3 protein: CASTTLPGTEAFF; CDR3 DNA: TGTGCCAGCACCACCCTTCCGGGTACTGAAGCTTTCTTT
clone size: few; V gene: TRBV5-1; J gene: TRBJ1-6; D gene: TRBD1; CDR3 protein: CASSLATGQRVSPLHF; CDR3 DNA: TGCGCCAGCAGCTTGGCCACGGGACAGCGAGTTTCACCCCTCCACTTT
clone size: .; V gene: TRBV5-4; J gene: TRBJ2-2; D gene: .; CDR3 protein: CASSSVSTDTGELFF; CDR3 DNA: TGTGCCAGCAGCTCCGTATCGACAGACACCGGGGAGCTGTTTTTT